The sequence of this T cell receptor beta chain was determined in a study of blood T cells in healthy people across ages. Study-wide results and limits: Samples with more naive T cells showed higher observed beta diversity. Among long-lived donors, naive CD4+ cells were more numerous and diversity higher than in aged donors.

On this clonotype itself: Antigen unknown.

Trimming cost V 2 bases and J 3 bases, with 10 bases left between them. Germline loops: CDR1 DFQATT, CDR2 SNEGSKA (reference sequence). The CDR3 covers 13 residues. A second about 7 to 12 cycle PCR used barcoded and J-beta primers. Each cDNA molecule was tagged by a template-switch adaptor with 12 random nucleotides. TCRdb re-called the 5' RACE reads through MiXCR, storing one row per CDR3 protein. The sample has some 1.5 million distinct CDR3 sequences, 28% seen once. The sample taken for sequencing was blood. The TCR was taken from a woman in her twenties or thirties in good health. This sequence joins TRBV20-1 and TRBJ2-5; maybe TRBD2 (6 bases). This CDR3 reads CSARQAGKETQYF. The CDR3 DNA follows: TGCAGTGCTAGACAGGCGGGGAAAGAGACCCAGTACTTC.